Listed here is a single T cell receptor beta chain. Its specificity is unknown. Per the germline V gene, CDR1 is SGHTA and CDR2 is FQGTGA. There are 15 residues in the CDR3. This entry belongs to a study of CXCR3-negative and CXCR3-positive naive CD8 T cells. Whole-study findings and limits: Naive cells that were CXCR3-positive had more hydrophobic TRB CDR3s (compared with CXCR3-negative naive cells).

UMI labels and 5' RACE were used to prepare the TRB cDNA libraries. Each CDR3 protein gets one entry in TCRdb, which reprocessed the 5' RACE reads and gives no DNA. Its table records some 150,000 distinct CDR3 sequences. This sequence originates from a human donor in good health. Some clones in this sample may be carry-over from other donors' samples. Specimen: naive CXCR3+ CD8+ T cells from blood. Subset defined: CD45RO-CCR7+CD27+CD95- naive CD8+ T cells expressing CXCR3 (TNR3+). The J gene is TRBJ1-6, the V gene TRBV7-3; with no DNA, the TCRdb D assignment of TRBD1 cannot be verified. This CDR3 reads CASSLTGGYNSPLHF.